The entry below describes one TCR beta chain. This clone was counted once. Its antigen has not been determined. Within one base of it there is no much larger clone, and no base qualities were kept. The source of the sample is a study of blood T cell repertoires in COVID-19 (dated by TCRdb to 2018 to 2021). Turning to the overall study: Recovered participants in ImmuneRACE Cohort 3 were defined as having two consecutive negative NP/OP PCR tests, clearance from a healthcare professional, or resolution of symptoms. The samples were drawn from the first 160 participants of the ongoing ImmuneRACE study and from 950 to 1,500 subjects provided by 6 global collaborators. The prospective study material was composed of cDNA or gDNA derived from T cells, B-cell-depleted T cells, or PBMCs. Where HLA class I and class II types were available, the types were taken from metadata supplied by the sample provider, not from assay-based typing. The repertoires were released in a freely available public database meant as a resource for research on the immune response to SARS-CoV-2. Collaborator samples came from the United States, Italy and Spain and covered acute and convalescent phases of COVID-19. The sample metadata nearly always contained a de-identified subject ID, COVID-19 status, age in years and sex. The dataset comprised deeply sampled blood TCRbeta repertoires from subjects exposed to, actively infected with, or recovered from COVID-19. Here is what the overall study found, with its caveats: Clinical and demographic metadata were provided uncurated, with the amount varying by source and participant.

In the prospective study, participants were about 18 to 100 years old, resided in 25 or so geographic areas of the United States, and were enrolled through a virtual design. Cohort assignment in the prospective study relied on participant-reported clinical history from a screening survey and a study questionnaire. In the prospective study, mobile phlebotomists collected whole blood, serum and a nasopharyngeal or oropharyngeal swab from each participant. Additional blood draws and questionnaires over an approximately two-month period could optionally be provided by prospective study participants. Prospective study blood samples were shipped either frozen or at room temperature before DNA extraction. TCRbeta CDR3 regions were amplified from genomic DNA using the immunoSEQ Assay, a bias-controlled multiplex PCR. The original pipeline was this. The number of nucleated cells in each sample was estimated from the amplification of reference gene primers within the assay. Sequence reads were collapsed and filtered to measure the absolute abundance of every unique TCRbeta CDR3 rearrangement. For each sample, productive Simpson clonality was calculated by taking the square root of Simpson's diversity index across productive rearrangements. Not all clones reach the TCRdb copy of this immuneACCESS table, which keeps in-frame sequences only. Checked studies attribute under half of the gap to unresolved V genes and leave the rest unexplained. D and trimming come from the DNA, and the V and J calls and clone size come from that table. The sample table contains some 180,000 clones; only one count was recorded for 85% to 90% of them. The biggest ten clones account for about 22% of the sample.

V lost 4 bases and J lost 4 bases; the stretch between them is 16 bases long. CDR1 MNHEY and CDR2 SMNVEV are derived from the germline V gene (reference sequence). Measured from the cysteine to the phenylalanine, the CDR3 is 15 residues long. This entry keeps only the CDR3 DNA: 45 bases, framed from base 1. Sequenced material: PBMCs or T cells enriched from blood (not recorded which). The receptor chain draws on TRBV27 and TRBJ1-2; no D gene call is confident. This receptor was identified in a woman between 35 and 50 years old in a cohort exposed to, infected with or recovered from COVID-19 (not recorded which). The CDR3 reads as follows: CASSSHPPGGYGYTF. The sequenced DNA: TGTGCCAGCAGTTCCCACCCCCCGGGAGGCTATGGCTACACCTTC.